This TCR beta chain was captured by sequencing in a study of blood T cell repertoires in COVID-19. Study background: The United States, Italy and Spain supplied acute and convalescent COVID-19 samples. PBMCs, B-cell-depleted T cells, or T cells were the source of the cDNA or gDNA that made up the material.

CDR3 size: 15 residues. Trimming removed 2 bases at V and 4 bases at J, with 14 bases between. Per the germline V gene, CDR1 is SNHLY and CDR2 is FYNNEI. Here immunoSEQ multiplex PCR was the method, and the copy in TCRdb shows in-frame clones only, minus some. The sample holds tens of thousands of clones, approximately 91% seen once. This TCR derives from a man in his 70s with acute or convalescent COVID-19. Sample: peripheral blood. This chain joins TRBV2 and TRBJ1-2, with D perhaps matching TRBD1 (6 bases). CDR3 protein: CASSEWGGGVYGYTF. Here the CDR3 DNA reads TGTGCCAGCAGTGAATGGGGGGGCGGCGTCTATGGCTACACCTTC.